The rows below give T cell receptor beta chains drawn from one sample of a study of graft-versus-host responses after intestinal transplantation. The repertoire was sequenced with immunoSEQ multiplex PCR; TCRdb's copy has only in-frame clones and lacks some. Here the sample spans fewer than 100,000 clones, 86% being singletons. Specimen: PBMCs, collected 255 days after intestinal transplant. The receptors stem from a human patient who received an intestinal transplant, so some T cells may come from the graft donor. The CDR3 runs from the conserved cysteine through the conserved F or W. The D gene is left open where the match is weak. Expanded clones are given a class, and other clones once, few, many or no size at all.

>TRBV6-1|few|TRBJ2-5|-
CASSEIGGHQETQYF
TGTGCCAGCAGTGAAATAGGGGGACACCAAGAGACCCAGTACTTC
>TRBV7-2|-|TRBJ2-1|-
CASSPRWGEAGRLEQFF
TGTGCCAGCAGCCCCCGCTGGGGCGAGGCGGGACGGCTTGAGCAGTTCTTC
>TRBV18|-|TRBJ1-2|TRBD1
CASSPKRTGGGDGYTF
TGTGCCAGCTCACCTAAAAGGACAGGGGGAGGGGATGGCTACACCTTC
>TRBV11-2|-|TRBJ1-3|-
CASSFRGNTIYF
TGTGCCAGCAGCTTTCGGGGAAACACCATATATTTT
>TRBV2|once|TRBJ1-4|-
CASRVGTPNEKLFF
TGTGCCAGCCGGGTGGGGACCCCAAATGAAAAACTGTTTTTT
>TRBV7-3|-|TRBJ2-3|-
CASSLMAGSTDTQYF
TGTGCCAGCAGCTTAATGGCAGGGAGCACAGATACGCAGTATTTT
>TRBV6-5|-|TRBJ1-6|-
CASSYQGSSYNSPLHF
TGTGCCAGCAGTTATCAAGGGAGCTCCTATAATTCACCCCTCCACTTT
>TRBV9|-|TRBJ1-1|-
CASSVGGIGGKNTEAFF
TGTGCCAGCAGCGTAGGTGGGATCGGGGGCAAGAACACTGAAGCTTTCTTT
>TRBV28|-|TRBJ2-2|-
CAPGTLNTGELFF
TGTGCCCCGGGGACACTGAACACCGGGGAGCTGTTTTTT
>TRBV6-1|-|TRBJ2-6|-
CASTGVSGANVLTF
TGTGCCAGCACGGGGGTCTCTGGGGCCAACGTCCTGACTTTC
>TRBV9|-|TRBJ2-7|-
CARRVGEQYF
TGTGCCAGGAGGGTCGGGGAGCAGTACTTC
>TRBV12-5|few|TRBJ1-1|-
CASGPDRNTEAFF
TGTGCTAGTGGCCCCGACCGGAACACTGAAGCTTTCTTT
>TRBV27|once|TRBJ1-2|TRBD1
CASSPTGTGGAKYGYTF
TGTGCCAGCAGCCCGACCGGGACAGGGGGCGCGAAGTATGGCTACACCTTC
>TRBV7-9|-|TRBJ2-7|TRBD2
CASSAGTSWDVGEQYF
TGTGCCAGCAGCGCCGGGACTAGCTGGGACGTGGGCGAGCAGTACTTC
>TRBV4-2|-|TRBJ1-2|TRBD1
CASSQTLQGTNYGYTF
TGTGCCAGCAGCCAAACGCTACAGGGGACTAACTATGGCTACACCTTC
>TRBV9|-|TRBJ2-1|-
CASSVEGEVYNEQFF
TGTGCCAGCAGCGTTGAAGGGGAGGTCTACAATGAGCAGTTCTTC
>TRBV6-5|-|TRBJ2-7|-
CASSGDSYSYEQYF
TGTGCCAGCAGTGGGGACTCATACTCCTACGAGCAGTACTTC
>TRBV5-1|-|TRBJ1-3|-
CASSLDRASGNTIYF
TGCGCCAGCAGCTTGGACAGGGCCTCTGGAAACACCATATATTTT
>TRBV6-5|-|TRBJ2-1|-
CASSFSGTGYNEQFF
TGTGCCAGCAGTTTTTCCGGGACGGGGTACAATGAGCAGTTCTTC
>TRBV6-5|-|TRBJ1-4|-
CASSRGYATNEKLFF
TGTGCCAGCAGTCGGGGGTATGCAACTAATGAAAAACTGTTTTTT
>TRBV9|-|TRBJ1-1|-
CASSVDPQQGLNTEAFF
TGTGCCAGCAGCGTAGACCCTCAACAAGGGTTAAACACTGAAGCTTTCTTT
>TRBV5-6|-|TRBJ2-1|TRBD1
CASSGGQGRSYNEQFF
TGTGCCAGCAGCGGGGGACAGGGTAGATCCTACAATGAGCAGTTCTTC
>TRBV5-6|-|TRBJ1-6|-
CASSVGFRLSPLHF
TGTGCCAGCAGCGTGGGGTTCAGGCTTTCACCCCTCCACTTT
>TRBV7-9|-|TRBJ1-5|-
CASSLGSDYQPQHF
TGTGCCAGCAGCTTAGGGTCGGATTATCAGCCCCAGCATTTT
>TRBV5-1|-|TRBJ2-7|TRBD1
CASSLPGQPRYEQYF
TGCGCCAGCAGCTTACCGGGACAGCCACGATACGAGCAGTACTTC
>TRBV5-4|-|TRBJ2-1|-
CASSLGQVAVYGNEQFF
TGTGCCAGCAGCTTGGGCCAGGTAGCCGTTTATGGGAATGAGCAGTTCTTC
>TRBV28|-|TRBJ2-1|-
CASSRVNEQFF
TGTGCCAGCAGCAGGGTGAATGAGCAGTTCTTC
>TRBV28|-|TRBJ1-2|-
CASGDPLNYGYTF
TGTGCCAGCGGGGACCCTTTAAACTATGGCTACACCTTC
>TRBV19|-|TRBJ1-6|-
CASSTRAPTSSYNSPLHF
TGTGCCAGTAGTACCCGGGCCCCGACGAGCTCCTATAATTCACCCCTCCACTTT
>TRBV7-9|-|TRBJ2-5|TRBD2
CASSWGTSEQETQYF
TGTGCCAGCAGCTGGGGGACTAGCGAGCAAGAGACCCAGTACTTC
>TRBV27|-|TRBJ2-1|TRBD2
CASSFLAGAYNEQFF
TGTGCCAGCAGTTTTCTCGCGGGAGCCTACAATGAGCAGTTCTTC
>TRBV9|-|TRBJ2-2|TRBD1
CASSVGGQSAGELFF
TGTGCCAGCAGCGTAGGGGGACAGAGCGCCGGGGAGCTGTTTTTT
>TRBV4-1|-|TRBJ1-2|TRBD1
CASSQGAGGNYGYTF
TGCGCCAGCAGCCAAGGTGCAGGGGGGAACTATGGCTACACCTTC
>TRBV5-1|-|TRBJ2-1|-
CASSFGTGSYNEQFF
TGCGCCAGCAGCTTCGGGACGGGCTCCTACAATGAGCAGTTCTTC
>TRBV5-6|few|TRBJ2-1|-
CASSLTGYAYNEQFF
TGTGCCAGCAGCTTAACGGGATACGCCTACAATGAGCAGTTCTTC
>TRBV7-9|-|TRBJ2-7|-
CASSPNWNPYEQYF
TGTGCCAGCAGCCCCAACTGGAATCCCTACGAGCAGTACTTC
>TRBV9|-|TRBJ2-3|TRBD1
CASSPRPGTGQADTQYF
TGTGCCAGCAGCCCCCGCCCCGGGACAGGGCAGGCAGATACGCAGTATTTT
>TRBV12-2|-|TRBJ2-6|-
CASRIVMGDNRPLGGANVLTF
TGTGCAAGTCGCATTGTGATGGGGGACAACCGCCCTTTAGGAGGGGCCAACGTCCTGACTTTC
>TRBV19|few|TRBJ2-7|-
CASSIRGLNEQYF
TGTGCCAGTAGTATTAGAGGGCTCAACGAGCAGTACTTC
>TRBV13|-|TRBJ2-1|-
CASSLRGSPQFF
TGTGCCAGCAGCTTACGGGGCAGTCCGCAGTTCTTC
>TRBV27|-|TRBJ2-3|TRBD1
CASSSGQGQYF
TGTGCCAGCAGTTCCGGACAGGGCCAGTATTTT